The 24 T cell receptor beta chains below were found in one sample sequenced in a study of vaccination and CD4 T cells after COVID-19. These TCRs are of unknown antigen specificity. Treatment given: roughly 10-day PBMC culture with coronavirus spike peptide pools or control peptides (ViraFEST assay). Oncomine TCR Beta short-read sequencing was applied to DNA from cultured CD4+ T cells. A single record per CDR3 protein comes from TCRdb applying MiXCR to the PCR reads. The sample lists about 18,000 distinct CDR3 sequences, 45% occurring once. Specimen: CD4+ T cells from blood, cultured in vitro, collected before SARS-CoV-2 vaccination. The source is a human donor who received a COVID-19 vaccine.

The chain is built from TRBV15 and TRBJ2-3; D is perhaps TRBD1 or TRBD2 (5 bases each). CDR3 length: 16 amino acids. The germline gives CDR1 LNHNV, CDR2 YYDKDF (reference sequence). V lost 0 bases and J lost 2, with 12 bases in between. The CDR3 bases are TGTGCCACCAGCAGAGAGGGGGTTTTATTCACAGATACGCAGTATTTT. Protein sequence: CATSREGVLFTDTQYF.

V is TRBV24-1 and J is TRBJ2-6; D ambiguous. This CDR3 region has 13 residues. Trimming took off 9 bases at V and 1 base at J, with 6 bases between the two ends. Germline V CDR1 and CDR2: KGHDR, SFDVKD. The CDR3 reads CATRASGANVLTF. The CDR3 bases are TGTGCCACCCGCGCTTCTGGGGCCAACGTCCTGACTTTC.

The table lists this clonotype with a few counts. The chain carries TRBV20-1 and TRBJ2-3; 14 positions match TRBD2. CDR1 and CDR2 from the germline V gene are DFQATT and SNEGSKA (reference sequence). This CDR3 spans 21 amino acids. Trimming removed 0 bases from V and 1 base from J; junction bases left unmatched: 15. CDR3 sequence reads: CSARDPWTSGGPSPGTDTQYF. The CDR3 region has the DNA TGCAGTGCTAGAGATCCCTGGACTAGCGGGGGGCCTAGCCCTGGCACAGATACGCAGTATTTT.

This clonotype was picked up a small number of times. The V and J genes are TRBV12-3 or TRBV12-4 and TRBJ1-2; D call uncertain. The CDR3 is 12 amino acids. V dropped 4 bases and J dropped 8 bases, with 11 bases sitting between them. The CDR3 region has the DNA TGTGCCAGCAGTTCATACAGAAGAGGCTACACCTTC. It codes for CASSSYRRGYTF.

This clonotype was counted only a few times. The chain combines TRBV11-3 with TRBJ2-3, with 7 nucleotides matching TRBD2. The germline gives CDR1 SGHNT, CDR2 YENEEA. The J segment lost 0 bases and the V segment lost 5 bases, leaving 8 bases of the junction unmatched. This CDR3 contains 16 residues. CDR3 region: CASSPRAGVSTDTQYF. As DNA, the CDR3 is TGTGCCAGCAGCCCCCGGGCGGGGGTTAGCACAGATACGCAGTATTTT.

The gene calls are TRBV7-6 and TRBJ2-1; 11 bases are shared with TRBD2. V dropped 6 bases and J dropped 4; count of bases not matched to a gene: 2. The CDR3 is 14 residues long. Germline assignment: CDR1 SGHVS and CDR2 FNYEAQ. This CDR3 is CASSWTSGYNEQFF. The CDR3 DNA sequence: TGTGCCAGCAGTTGGACTAGCGGGTACAATGAGCAGTTCTTC.

This chain connects TRBV5-1 to TRBJ2-7; D is possibly TRBD1 or TRBD2 (5 bases each). V was shortened by 0 bases and J by 0 bases, with 10 bases between the two germline ends. This CDR3 comprises 15 residues. Germline V gene lookup returns CDR1 SGHRS and CDR2 YFSETQ. The chain's CDR3 is CASSLVWGSSYEQYF. In DNA form, the CDR3 reads TGCGCCAGCAGCTTGGTTTGGGGGTCCTCCTACGAGCAGTACTTC.

This clonotype came up a few times. The CDR3 loop is CASSMNPSETQYF. The DNA of the CDR3 is TGTGCCAGTAGTATGAATCCTTCGGAGACCCAGTACTTC. V usage is TRBV19 and J usage is TRBJ2-5; D is undetermined. The germline V gene encodes CDR1 LNHDA and CDR2 SQIVND (reference sequence). The germline V and J ends were trimmed by 3 bases and 5 bases, with 10 bases remaining between them. This CDR3 comprises 13 residues.

The chain employs TRBV6-2 or TRBV6-3 and TRBJ1-1; D remains ambiguous. The ends were cut back, 3 bases at V and 8 bases at J, with 13 bases in the middle. Germline CDR1 is MNHEY and CDR2 is SVGEGT. The CDR3 loop spans 13 amino acids. This CDR3 is CASSYLGRQEAFF. The CDR3 DNA follows: TGTGCCAGCAGTTATCTCGGACGTCAAGAAGCTTTCTTT.

This clonotype occurred a few times. The chain employs TRBV18 and TRBJ1-5; the D gene is possibly TRBD1 (5 bases). The V gene's germline CDR1 is KGHSH and CDR2 LQKENI. The length of the CDR3 is 17 residues. Trimming removed 3 bases from V and 4 bases from J, with 19 bases in between. CDR3 nucleotide sequence: TGTGCCAGCTCACCGGGGCAGGGCGGGATAGCAAATCAGCCCCAGCATTTT. This sequence encodes CASSPGQGGIANQPQHF.

This clonotype was counted a few times. V gene TRBV7-2 combines with J gene TRBJ1-1; D is unclear. CDR3 size: 17 residues. Trimming cost V 2 bases and J 1 base, with 17 bases left between them. Germline V lookup: CDR1 SGHTA, CDR2 FQGNSA. This CDR3 is CASSLFGSLEWNTEAFF. CDR3 DNA sequence: TGTGCCAGCAGCTTATTTGGCTCACTGGAATGGAACACTGAAGCTTTCTTT.

This clonotype was seen once. The chain uses TRBV12-3 or TRBV12-4 and TRBJ2-2; 9 nucleotides agree with TRBD2. V lost 7 bases and J lost 1; bases outside the gene matches: 10. The CDR3 contains 17 residues. CDR3 protein: CASTQASSGENTGELFF. CDR3 nucleotides: TGTGCCAGCACCCAAGCGTCTAGCGGGGAGAACACCGGGGAGCTGTTTTTT.

The chain couples TRBV19 to TRBJ2-6, with 9 nucleotides matching TRBD1. The CDR3 has 16 residues. Trimming at V came to 9 bases and at J to 3 bases, leaving 9 bases not matched to a gene. Germline CDR1 LNHDA, CDR2 SQIVND (reference sequence). The CDR3 protein is CASETGGLFGANVLTF. The DNA of the CDR3 is TGTGCCAGCGAAACAGGGGGCCTTTTTGGGGCCAACGTCCTGACTTTC. The full variable domain, rest sourced from reference TRBV19 and TRBJ2-6, is DGGITQSPKYLFRKEGQNVTLSCEQNLNHDAMYWYRQDPGQGLRLIYYSQIVNDFQKGDIAEGYSVSREKKESFPLTVTSAQKNPTAFYLCASETGGLFGANVLTFGAGSRLTVL.

The chain uses TRBV12-3 or TRBV12-4 and TRBJ2-1; 14 bases match TRBD2. V shed 6 bases, J shed 5 bases, and the junction held 9 bases outside the gene matches. This CDR3 has 17 residues. CDR3 DNA: TGTGCCAGCAGCCCCGGGACTAGCGGGGGACTCGACAATGAGCAGTTCTTC. Translating gives CASSPGTSGGLDNEQFF.

The chain links TRBV25-1 to TRBJ1-6; 9 bases line up with TRBD1. CDR3 length equals 15 residues. Germline loops: CDR1 MGHDK, CDR2 SYGVNS. The V gene end was trimmed by 5 bases and the J gene end by 7 bases; junction bases not matched to a gene: 6. CDR3 sequence: CASSPRTGENSPLHF. DNA of the CDR3: TGTGCCAGCAGTCCCCGGACAGGGGAAAATTCACCCCTCCACTTT.

J is TRBJ1-3 and V is TRBV3-1, with D hard to call. With 4 bases removed from V and 1 base from J, the gap between germline ends came to 5 bases. Per germline, CDR1 LGHDT and CDR2 YNNKEL (reference sequence). This CDR3 contains 13 residues. The CDR3, as DNA: TGTGCCAGCAGCCGAGGGTCTGGAAACACCATATATTTT. Its protein product is CASSRGSGNTIYF.

The chain couples TRBV5-5 to TRBJ1-1; 7 nucleotides match TRBD1. V lost 0 bases, J lost 6 bases, and 8 bases stayed unmatched. This CDR3 comprises 15 residues. Per the germline V gene, CDR1 is SGHKS and CDR2 is YYEKEE (reference sequence). The CDR3 sequence is CASSLARGFSAEAFF. The CDR3 DNA sequence: TGTGCCAGCAGCTTGGCCAGGGGGTTCAGCGCTGAAGCTTTCTTT.

This clonotype was seen more than once but under ten times. The chain has TRBV6-1 and TRBJ1-1, with 7 bases lining up with TRBD1. V shed 6 bases, J shed 1 base, and the junction held 2 bases outside the gene matches. The CDR3 sequence is 13 residues long. From germline, CDR1 is MNHNS and CDR2 SASEGT. The CDR3 is CASSGTENTEAFF. CDR3 nucleotide sequence: TGTGCCAGCAGCGGGACAGAGAACACTGAAGCTTTCTTT.

The rearrangement links TRBV18 to TRBJ1-5; 9 nucleotides match TRBD1. V lost 2 bases to trimming and J lost 5 bases; unmatched junction nucleotides: 10. This CDR3 is built from 17 residues. CDR1 is KGHSH, CDR2 LQKENI, per germline. This CDR3 reads CASSPSQGAFGYQPQHF. The CDR3, as DNA: TGTGCCAGCTCACCATCACAGGGGGCATTTGGTTATCAGCCCCAGCATTTT.

This chain joins TRBV19 and TRBJ1-6, with D perhaps TRBD1 (6 bases). Trimming stripped 6 bases from V and 4 bases from J, with 13 bases between. In germline, CDR1 is LNHDA, CDR2 SQIVND (reference sequence). The CDR3 runs 15 residues. The CDR3 DNA reads as TGTGCCAGTAGGGAAGGACAGTTTTATAATTCACCCCTCCACTTT. It yields the protein CASREGQFYNSPLHF.

This clonotype appeared a few times. The V call is TRBV11-3, the J call TRBJ2-5, with D unresolved. Germline V gene data show CDR1 as SGHNT and CDR2 as YENEEA. The CDR3 is made up of 13 amino acids. V shed 0 bases and J shed 4 bases, with 6 bases lying between them. The chain's CDR3 is CASSLEHRETQYF. CDR3 DNA sequence: TGTGCCAGCAGCTTAGAACACCGAGAGACCCAGTACTTC.

The rearrangement uses TRBV5-1 and TRBJ1-2, with a possible D match to TRBD1 (6 bases). Trimming left V 1 base short and J 7 bases short, with 11 bases between. This CDR3 region has 13 residues. Germline V lookup: CDR1 SGHRS, CDR2 YFSETQ. CDR3 sequence (DNA): TGCGCCAGCAGCTTGTCAGGGGAAAGTGGCTACACCTTC. Its translation is CASSLSGESGYTF.

Note on this clonotype: Here the CDR3 omits its conserved ending phenylalanine or tryptophan, so a read error is the likely source. The CDR3 bases are TGTGCCAGCTTGCCCGGGGGGAACACCGGGGAGCTGTTTTCT. Its translation is CASLPGGNTGELFS. This chain uses TRBV6-2 or TRBV6-3 with TRBJ2-2; D may be TRBD2 (6 bases). Per the germline V gene, CDR1 is MNHEY and CDR2 is SVGEGT. There are 14 residues in the CDR3. V was trimmed by 8 bases and J by 1 base, leaving 11 bases between them.

The rearrangement joins TRBV7-2 to TRBJ1-4; D remains ambiguous. The CDR3 is 16 residues long. Germline V gene data show CDR1 as SGHTA and CDR2 as FQGNSA. The ends were cut back, 5 bases at V and 5 bases at J, with 18 bases in the middle. Here the CDR3 DNA reads TGTGCCAGCAGCCCCGAACGACTTTTGGTCAATGAAAAACTGTTTTTT. Translated, it gives CASSPERLLVNEKLFF.